Listed below are T cell receptor beta chains from one sample, sequenced in a study of metastatic and nonmetastatic thyroid tumors. TCRdb used MiXCR to call clones anew from the PCR reads. The table records about 39,000 clones, around 20% of them present only once. Sequencing input: blood. The receptors come from a female donor with papillary thyroid cancer or a benign thyroid nodule (not recorded which). Some clones in this sample may be carry-over from other donors' samples. CDR3s include the opening cysteine and the closing phenylalanine or tryptophan. A D gene is named only where the DNA matches it firmly. For some rows the clone size is stated as once, few or many, or as a class when expanded; others skip it.

>NA|TRBJ2-1|many|TRBV15
TGTGCCACCAGCAGGGCTTGGAATGAGCAGTTCTTC
CATSRAWNEQFF
>TRBD2|TRBJ2-1|many|TRBV7-9
TGTGCCAGCAGCTCTAGCGGGTATTACAATGAGCAGTTCTTC
CASSSSGYYNEQFF
>NA|TRBJ2-3|many|TRBV10-1
TGCGCCAGTCCTGGGCCTCGCACAGATACGCAGTATTTT
CASPGPRTDTQYF
>TRBD2|TRBJ2-3|NA|TRBV28
TGTGCCAGCAGTTTTTTTTTTTCGTGCGGGAGGAGGACAGATACGCAGTATTTT
CASSFFFSCGRRTDTQYF
>TRBD2|TRBJ2-7|many|TRBV29-1
TGCAGCGTTTCTGGACTAGCGGGGTTCTACGAGCAGTACTTC
CSVSGLAGFYEQYF
>NA|TRBJ2-7|NA|TRBV20-1
TGCAGTGCTAGGTTCGTCGCAGGGGCCTCCGAGCAGTACTTC
CSARFVAGASEQYF
>NA|TRBJ1-5|NA|TRBV6-2/TRBV6-3
TGTGCCAGCAGACAACAGGTACCCCATCATCCCCGGCATTTT
CASRQQVPHHPRHF
>TRBD1|TRBJ1-1|many|TRBV19
TGTGCCAGTAGTAACAGGGGAATCACTGAAGCTTTCTTT
CASSNRGITEAFF
>NA|TRBJ2-3|NA|TRBV28
TGTGCCAGCAGACCGTGGTGCTCCCTCACAGATACGCAGTATTTT
CASRPWCSLTDTQYF
>NA|TRBJ1-2|NA|TRBV20-1
TGCAGTGCTAGGGACTTGACTAACTATGGCTACACCTTC
CSARDLTNYGYTF
>NA|TRBJ2-5|many|TRBV30
TGTGCCTGGAGTTCTGGGGGAGAGACCCAGTACTTC
CAWSSGGETQYF
>TRBD2|TRBJ2-7|many|TRBV4-3
TGCGCCAGCAGCCACATAATTAGCGGGAGGGCCTACGAGCAGTACTTC
CASSHIISGRAYEQYF
>NA|TRBJ1-3|many|TRBV20-1
TGCAGTGCTATGGGAAACACCATATATTTT
CSAMGNTIYF
>TRBD2|TRBJ2-7|NA|TRBV4-2
TGTGCCGGCAGCCAAGAAGCTAGCGGGAGCTCATACGAGCAGTACTTC
CAGSQEASGSSYEQYF
>TRBD2|TRBJ2-1|NA|TRBV4-1
TGCGCCAGCAGCCACCGCAGTGGACTAGCGGGAGTAGTGCAGTTCTTC
CASSHRSGLAGVVQFF
>TRBD2|TRBJ2-7|NA|TRBV20-1
TGCAGTGCTAGGCCCAACTACTTTCTAGCGGGAGCGGGTGAGCAGTACTTC
CSARPNYFLAGAGEQYF
>TRBD2|TRBJ2-1|many|TRBV7-9
TGTGCCAGCAGCTTAGGGGGGACTAGGGGTGAGCAGTTCTTC
CASSLGGTRGEQFF
>NA|TRBJ1-1|many|TRBV6-1
TGTGCCAGCAGCCCCCTAGGGCAGATGAACACTGAAGCTTTCTTT
CASSPLGQMNTEAFF
>NA|TRBJ1-2|NA|TRBV6-1
TGTGCCAGCACTCAGGACTCCCGGGTACGGTGCTACACCTTC
CASTQDSRVRCYTF
>NA|TRBJ2-5|many|TRBV12-3/TRBV12-4
TGTGCCAGCAGCTCCCGGATTGTAGGCCAAGAGACCCAGTACTTC
CASSSRIVGQETQYF
>NA|TRBJ2-7|NA|TRBV3-1
TGTGCCAGCAGCCCAACTAGCTCTTCCTACGAGCAGTACTTC
CASSPTSSSYEQYF
>TRBD2|TRBJ2-1|many|TRBV6-1
TGTGCCAGCAGGCGGGGACTAGCGGGAGGGTACAATGAGCAGTTCTTC
CASRRGLAGGYNEQFF
>NA|TRBJ1-3|many|TRBV2
TGTGCCAGCTCACTTCAGTCTCACAGGGCCGGAAACACCATATATTTT
CASSLQSHRAGNTIYF
>NA|TRBJ2-2|NA|TRBV11-1
TGTGCCAGCGGCCCTGCCGCGTTTCTCGGGACATACACCGGGGAGCTGTTTTTT
CASGPAAFLGTYTGELFF
>NA|TRBJ1-1|NA|TRBV7-2
TGTGCCAGCAGCTTAGCGGTTGTAGGAACGGGGACTGAAGCTTTCTTT
CASSLAVVGTGTEAFF
>TRBD2|TRBJ2-7|few|TRBV6-1
TGTGCCAGCGTCACATGGCTAGCGGGATACGAGCAGTACTTC
CASVTWLAGYEQYF
>NA|TRBJ2-7|many|TRBV20-1
TGCAGTGCTAGAAGGCTAGCGAGCTACGAGCAGTACTTC
CSARRLASYEQYF
>TRBD2|TRBJ2-3|many|TRBV6-2/TRBV6-3
TGTGCCAGCAGTTCTCACAGGTCGGGAGGAACAGATACGCAGTATTTT
CASSSHRSGGTDTQYF